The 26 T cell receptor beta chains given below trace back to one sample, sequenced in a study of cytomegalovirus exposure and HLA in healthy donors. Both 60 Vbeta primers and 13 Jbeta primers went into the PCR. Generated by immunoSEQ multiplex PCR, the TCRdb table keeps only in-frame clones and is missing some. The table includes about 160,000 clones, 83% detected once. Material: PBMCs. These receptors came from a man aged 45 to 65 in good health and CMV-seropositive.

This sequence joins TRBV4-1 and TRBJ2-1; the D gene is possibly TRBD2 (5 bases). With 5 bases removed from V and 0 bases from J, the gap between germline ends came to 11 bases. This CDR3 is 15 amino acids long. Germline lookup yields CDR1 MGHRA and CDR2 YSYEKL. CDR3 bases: TGCGCCAGCAGCGGTGTGGGGAGCTCCTACAATGAGCAGTTCTTC. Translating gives CASSGVGSSYNEQFF.

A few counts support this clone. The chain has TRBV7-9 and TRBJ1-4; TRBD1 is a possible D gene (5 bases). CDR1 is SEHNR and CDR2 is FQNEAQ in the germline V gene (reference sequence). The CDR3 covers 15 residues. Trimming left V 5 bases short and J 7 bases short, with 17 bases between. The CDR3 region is CASSPDLRGGEKLFF. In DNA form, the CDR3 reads TGTGCCAGCAGCCCGGACCTCCGCGGGGGTGAAAAACTGTTTTTT.

The CDR3 nucleotides read TGTGCCTGGAAGGGGTCGGGAACTAATGAAAAACTGTTTTTT. Its protein is CAWKGSGTNEKLFF. The chain uses TRBV30 and TRBJ1-4; tentatively, D is TRBD1 (5 bases). Germline CDR1 reads GTSNPN; CDR2 reads SVGIG (reference sequence). The CDR3 length is 14 residues. Trimming left V 4 bases short and J 1 base short, with 10 bases between.

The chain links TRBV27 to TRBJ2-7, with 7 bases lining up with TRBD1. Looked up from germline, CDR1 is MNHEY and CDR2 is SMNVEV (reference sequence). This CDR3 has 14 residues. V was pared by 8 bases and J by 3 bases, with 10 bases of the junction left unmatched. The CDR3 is CASRRDSANYEQYF. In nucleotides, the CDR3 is TGTGCCAGCCGACGGGACAGCGCTAACTACGAGCAGTACTTC.

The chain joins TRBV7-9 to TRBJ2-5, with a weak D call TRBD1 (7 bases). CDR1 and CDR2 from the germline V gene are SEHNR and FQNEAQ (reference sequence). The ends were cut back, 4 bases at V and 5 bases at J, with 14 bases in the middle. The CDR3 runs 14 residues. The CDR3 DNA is TGTGCCAGCAGCTCAACAGGGGCGGGGGAGACCCAGTACTTC. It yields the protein CASSSTGAGETQYF.

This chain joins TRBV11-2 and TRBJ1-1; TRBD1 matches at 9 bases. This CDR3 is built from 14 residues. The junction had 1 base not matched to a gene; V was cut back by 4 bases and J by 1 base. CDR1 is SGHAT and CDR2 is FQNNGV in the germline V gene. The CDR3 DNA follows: TGTGCCAGCAGCTCGACAGGGGGGAACACTGAAGCTTTCTTT. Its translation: CASSSTGGNTEAFF. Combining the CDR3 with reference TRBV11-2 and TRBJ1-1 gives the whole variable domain EAGVAQSPRYKIIEKRQSVAFWCNPISGHATLYWYQQILGQGPKLLIQFQNNGVVDDSQLPKDRFSAERLKGVDSTLKIQPAKLEDSAVYLCASSSTGGNTEAFFGQGTRLTVV.

This CDR3 is CASSTHGGAGTDTQYF. In nucleotides, the CDR3 is TGCGCCAGCAGCACTCACGGGGGGGCCGGAACAGATACGCAGTATTTT. The chain couples TRBV4-1 to TRBJ2-3; TRBD2 matches at 8 bases. From germline, CDR1 is MGHRA and CDR2 YSYEKL. V dropped 5 bases and J dropped 3; count of bases not matched to a gene: 10. The CDR3 has 16 residues.

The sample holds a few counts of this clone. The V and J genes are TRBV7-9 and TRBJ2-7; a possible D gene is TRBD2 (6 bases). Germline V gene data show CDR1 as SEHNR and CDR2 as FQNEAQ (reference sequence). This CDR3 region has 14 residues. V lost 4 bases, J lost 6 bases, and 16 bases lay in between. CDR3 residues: CASSYPGGPGEQYF. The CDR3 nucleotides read TGTGCCAGCAGCTACCCCGGAGGGCCGGGCGAGCAGTACTTC. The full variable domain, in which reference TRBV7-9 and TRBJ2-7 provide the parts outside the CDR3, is DTGVSQNPRHKITKRGQNVTFRCDPISEHNRLYWYRQTLGQGPEFLTYFQNEAQLEKSRLLSDRFSAERPKGSFSTLEIQRTEQGDSAMYLCASSYPGGPGEQYFGPGTRLTVT.

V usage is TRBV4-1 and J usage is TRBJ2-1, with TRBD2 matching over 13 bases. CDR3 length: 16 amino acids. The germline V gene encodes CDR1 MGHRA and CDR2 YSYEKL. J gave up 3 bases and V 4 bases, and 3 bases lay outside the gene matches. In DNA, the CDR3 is TGCGCCAGCAGCCCGGGACTAGCGGGGAGCTACAATGAGCAGTTCTTC. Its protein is CASSPGLAGSYNEQFF.

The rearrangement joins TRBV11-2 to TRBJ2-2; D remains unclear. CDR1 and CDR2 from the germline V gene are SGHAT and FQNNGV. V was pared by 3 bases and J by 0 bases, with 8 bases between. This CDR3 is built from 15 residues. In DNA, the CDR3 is TGTGCCAGCAGCTTTTTTGGAGCGAACACCGGGGAGCTGTTTTTT. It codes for CASSFFGANTGELFF.

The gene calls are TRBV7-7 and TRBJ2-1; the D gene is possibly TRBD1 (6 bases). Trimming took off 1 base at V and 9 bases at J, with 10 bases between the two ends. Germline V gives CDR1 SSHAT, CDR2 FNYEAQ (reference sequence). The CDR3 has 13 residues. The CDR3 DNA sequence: TGTGCCAGCAGCTTAGACAGGGCAGGTGAGCAGTTCTTC. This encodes CASSLDRAGEQFF.

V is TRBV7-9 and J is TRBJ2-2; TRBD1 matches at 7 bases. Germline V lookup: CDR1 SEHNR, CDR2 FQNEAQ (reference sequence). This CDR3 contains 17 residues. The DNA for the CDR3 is TGTTCCATCCAACAACGAACGGGACAGACAAACACCGGGGAGCTGTTTTTT. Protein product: CSIQQRTGQTNTGELFF.

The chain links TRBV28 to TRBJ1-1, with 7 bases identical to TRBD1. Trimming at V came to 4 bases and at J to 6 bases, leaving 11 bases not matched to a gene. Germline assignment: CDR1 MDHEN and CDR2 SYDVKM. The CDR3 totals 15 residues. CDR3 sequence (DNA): TGTGCCAGCAGTTCCCCAGGGGGTCTTTCAGCTGAAGCTTTCTTT. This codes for CASSSPGGLSAEAFF.

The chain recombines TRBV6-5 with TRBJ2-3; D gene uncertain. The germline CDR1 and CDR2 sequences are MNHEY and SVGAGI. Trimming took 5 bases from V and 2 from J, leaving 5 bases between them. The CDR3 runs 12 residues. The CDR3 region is CASSAATDTQYF. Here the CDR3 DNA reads TGTGCCAGCAGTGCGGCCACAGATACGCAGTATTTT.

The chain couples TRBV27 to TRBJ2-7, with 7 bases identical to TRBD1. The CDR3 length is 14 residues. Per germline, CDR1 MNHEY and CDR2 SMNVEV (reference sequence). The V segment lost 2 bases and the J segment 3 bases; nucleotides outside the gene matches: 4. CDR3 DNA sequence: TGTGCCAGCAGTTTAAGGACAGGTTACTACGAGCAGTACTTC. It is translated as CASSLRTGYYEQYF.

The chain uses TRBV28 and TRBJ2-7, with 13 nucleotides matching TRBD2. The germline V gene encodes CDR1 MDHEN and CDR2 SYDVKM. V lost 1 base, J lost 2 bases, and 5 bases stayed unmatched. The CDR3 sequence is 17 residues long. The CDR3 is CASSLSPGLAGAYEQYF. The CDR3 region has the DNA TGTGCCAGCAGTTTATCCCCTGGACTAGCGGGGGCCTACGAGCAGTACTTC.

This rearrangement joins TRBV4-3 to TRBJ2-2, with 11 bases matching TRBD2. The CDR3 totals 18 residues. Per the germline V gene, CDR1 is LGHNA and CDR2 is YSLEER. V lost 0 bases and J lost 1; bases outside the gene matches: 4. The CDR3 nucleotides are TGCGCCAGCAGCCAAGAATCACTAGCGGGAGTGAACACCGGGGAGCTGTTTTTT. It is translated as CASSQESLAGVNTGELFF.

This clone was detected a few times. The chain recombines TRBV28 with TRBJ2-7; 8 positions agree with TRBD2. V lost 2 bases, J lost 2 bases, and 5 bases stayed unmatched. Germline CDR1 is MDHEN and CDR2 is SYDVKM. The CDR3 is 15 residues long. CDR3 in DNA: TGTGCCAGCAGTTTACCGGGAGGGGTGGCCTACGAGCAGTACTTC. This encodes CASSLPGGVAYEQYF.

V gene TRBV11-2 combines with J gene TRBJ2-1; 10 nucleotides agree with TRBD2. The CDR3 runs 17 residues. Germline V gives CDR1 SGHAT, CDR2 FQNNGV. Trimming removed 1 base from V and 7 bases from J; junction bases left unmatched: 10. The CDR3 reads CASSLVGSSGRGNEQFF. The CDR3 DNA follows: TGTGCCAGCAGCTTAGTCGGAAGCAGCGGGAGGGGGAATGAGCAGTTCTTC.

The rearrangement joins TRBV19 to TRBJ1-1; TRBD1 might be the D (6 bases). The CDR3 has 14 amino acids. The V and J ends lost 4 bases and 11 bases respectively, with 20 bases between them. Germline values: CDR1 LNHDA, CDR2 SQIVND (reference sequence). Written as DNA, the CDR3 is TGTGCCAGTAGTAATAACAGGGCGCAGGAGAGGGCTTTCTTT. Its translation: CASSNNRAQERAFF.

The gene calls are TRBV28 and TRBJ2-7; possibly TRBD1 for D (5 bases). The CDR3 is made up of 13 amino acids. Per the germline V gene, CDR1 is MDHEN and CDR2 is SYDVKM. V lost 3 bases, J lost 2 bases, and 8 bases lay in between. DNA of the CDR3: TGTGCCAGCAGTTTGACAGTTACCTACGAGCAGTACTTC. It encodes CASSLTVTYEQYF.

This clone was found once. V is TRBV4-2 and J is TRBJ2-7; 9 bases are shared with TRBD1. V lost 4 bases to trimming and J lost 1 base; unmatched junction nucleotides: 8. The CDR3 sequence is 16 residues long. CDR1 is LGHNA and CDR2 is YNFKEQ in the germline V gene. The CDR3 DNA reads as TGTGCCAGCAGCCGGAGAGCCGGGACAGGGTCCTACGAGCAGTACTTC. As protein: CASSRRAGTGSYEQYF.

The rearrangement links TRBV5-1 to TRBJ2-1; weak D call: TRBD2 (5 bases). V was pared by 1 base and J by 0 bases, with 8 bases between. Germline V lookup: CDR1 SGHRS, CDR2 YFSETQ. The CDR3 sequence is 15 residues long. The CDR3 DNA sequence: TGCGCCAGCAGCTTGCCCCGGGACTCCTACAATGAGCAGTTCTTC. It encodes CASSLPRDSYNEQFF.

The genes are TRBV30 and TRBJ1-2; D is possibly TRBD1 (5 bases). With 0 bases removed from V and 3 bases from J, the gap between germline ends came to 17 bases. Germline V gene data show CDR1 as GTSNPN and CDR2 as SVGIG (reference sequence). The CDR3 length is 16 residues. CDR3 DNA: TGTGCCTGGAGTGTAAGGAGGGGAGGGCTCGACTATGGCTACACCTTC. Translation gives CAWSVRRGGLDYGYTF.

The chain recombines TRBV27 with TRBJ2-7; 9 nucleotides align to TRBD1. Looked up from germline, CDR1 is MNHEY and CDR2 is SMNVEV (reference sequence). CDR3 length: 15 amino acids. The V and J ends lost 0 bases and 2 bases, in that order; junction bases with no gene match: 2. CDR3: CASSLSGQGPYEQYF. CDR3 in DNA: TGTGCCAGCAGTTTATCCGGACAGGGGCCCTACGAGCAGTACTTC.

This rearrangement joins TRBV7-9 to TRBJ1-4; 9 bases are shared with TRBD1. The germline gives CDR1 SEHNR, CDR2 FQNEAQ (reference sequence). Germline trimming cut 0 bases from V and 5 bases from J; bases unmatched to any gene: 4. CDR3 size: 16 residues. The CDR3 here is CASSLATGGANEKLFF. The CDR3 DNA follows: TGTGCCAGCAGCTTAGCGACAGGGGGGGCGAATGAAAAACTGTTTTTT.